These 15 T cell receptor beta chains share one sample of origin, sequenced in a study of CD8+ T cells in alopecia areata. The treatment was: oral pan-JAK inhibitor, 5-10 mg twice daily. Investigators isolated RNA and reverse transcribed it into cDNA to act as the sequencing template. The table came from immunoSEQ multiplex PCR; TCRdb's copy has only in-frame clones and leaves some out. The data contain a few hundred thousand clones, over 45% of them singletons. Sequencing used CD4+ T cells sorted from blood, obtained at week 52, from a patient treated with tofacitinib. The receptors here all came from a human donor with alopecia areata.

The CDR3 DNA follows: TGTGCCAGCAGCTTACGACAGAACTACGAGCAGTACTTC. This sequence encodes CASSLRQNYEQYF. This chain links TRBV13 with TRBJ2-7, with D perhaps TRBD1 (5 bases). V dropped 2 bases and J dropped 3 bases, with 8 bases sitting between them. The CDR3 extends over 13 amino acids. The germline gives CDR1 PRHDT, CDR2 FYEKMQ (reference sequence).

V and J are TRBV7-6 and TRBJ2-7; 7 nucleotides align to TRBD2. CDR3 length: 16 residues. V gave up 3 bases and J gave up 0 bases; unmatched junction bases: 8. Germline V CDR1 and CDR2: SGHVS, FNYEAQ. CDR3 sequence reads: CASSLALSGASYEQYF. CDR3 DNA sequence: TGTGCCAGCAGCTTGGCGCTAAGCGGGGCCTCCTACGAGCAGTACTTC.

This clone has only a few counts. The chain is built from TRBV7-2 and TRBJ1-6; D not certain. V was clipped by 5 bases and J by 0 bases, with 8 bases between them. Germline CDR1 SGHTA, CDR2 FQGNSA. The CDR3 has 15 residues. CDR3 sequence reads: CASSQISSYNSPLHF. CDR3 nucleotides: TGTGCCAGCAGCCAAATTAGCTCCTATAATTCACCCCTCCACTTT.

The chain uses TRBV29-1 and TRBJ1-1; D remains unclear. V gave up 4 bases and J gave up 4 bases, with 19 bases separating them. This CDR3 comprises 15 residues. Germline V gene data show CDR1 as SQVTM and CDR2 as ANQGSEA. The CDR3 sequence is CSVVIGRGFGTEAFF. DNA of the CDR3: TGCAGCGTTGTAATAGGGCGCGGTTTCGGCACTGAAGCTTTCTTT. The whole variable domain, filled in from reference TRBV29-1 and TRBJ1-1, reads SAVISQKPSRDICQRGTSLTIQCQVDSQVTMMFWYRQQPGQSLTLIATANQGSEATYESGFVIDKFPISRPNLTFSTLTVSNMSPEDSSIYLCSVVIGRGFGTEAFFGQGTRLTVV.

V gene TRBV9 combines with J gene TRBJ2-7; no firm D call. Germline values: CDR1 SGDLS, CDR2 YYNGEE. The ends were cut back, 0 bases at V and 3 bases at J, with 10 bases in the middle. This CDR3 spans 14 amino acids. The CDR3 here is CASSVAGFSYEQYF. The CDR3 coding sequence is TGTGCCAGCAGCGTAGCCGGCTTCAGCTACGAGCAGTACTTC.

The chain joins TRBV7-8 to TRBJ2-7; TRBD2 matches 7 bases. This CDR3 contains 14 residues. V lost 7 bases to trimming and J lost 2 bases; unmatched junction nucleotides: 8. Germline V gene sequence: CDR1 SGHVS, CDR2 FQNEAQ. In nucleotides, the CDR3 is TGTGCCAGCAACCGGGAGGAATTAGCCTACGAGCAGTACTTC. Translation: CASNREELAYEQYF.

V gene TRBV6-1 combines with J gene TRBJ1-2; 8 bases align to TRBD1. The CDR3 covers 17 residues. The V gene end was trimmed by 3 bases and the J gene end by 4 bases; junction bases not matched to a gene: 13. The germline V gene has CDR1 MNHNS and CDR2 SASEGT. CDR3 residues: CASSDTGGQGRVYGYTF. The DNA for the CDR3 is TGTGCCAGCAGTGATACAGGGGGTCAGGGTCGTGTCTATGGCTACACCTTC.

The chain uses TRBV7-9 and TRBJ1-1; D ambiguous. The germline V gene has CDR1 SEHNR and CDR2 FQNEAQ (reference sequence). This CDR3 contains 11 residues. V was pared by 4 bases and J by 7 bases, with 7 bases between. In nucleotides, the CDR3 is TGTGCCAGCAGCTCCCGAAATGAAGCTTTCTTT. It translates to CASSSRNEAFF.

This clone showed up just a few times. The chain uses TRBV25-1 and TRBJ2-5; 11 bases are a match to TRBD2. Germline V lookup: CDR1 MGHDK, CDR2 SYGVNS. V was clipped by 4 bases and J by 4 bases; unmatched bases: 5. The CDR3 contains 15 residues. CDR3 loop: CASSADSGRGETQYF. CDR3 sequence (DNA): TGTGCCAGCAGTGCGGATAGCGGGAGGGGAGAGACCCAGTACTTC.

The chain's CDR3 is CASTLGTSGWNTGELFF. CDR3 bases: TGTGCCAGCACCCTTGGCACTAGCGGTTGGAACACCGGGGAGCTGTTTTTT. The chain has TRBV5-4 and TRBJ2-2; 8 bases match TRBD2. CDR3 length: 17 residues. Trimming took 6 bases from V and 1 from J; bases not matched to a gene: 11. Germline V gene lookup returns CDR1 SGHNT and CDR2 YYREEE (reference sequence).

The table lists this clone with a few counts. The chain has TRBV29-1 and TRBJ2-7; 7 bases are shared with TRBD1. This CDR3 is 13 amino acids long. Germline V CDR1 and CDR2: SQVTM, ANQGSEA. Trimming removed 6 bases from V and 2 bases from J; junction bases left unmatched: 7. CDR3 loop: CSVLQGPAYEQYF. In DNA form, the CDR3 reads TGCAGCGTACTACAGGGGCCCGCCTACGAGCAGTACTTC.

The chain employs TRBV7-9 and TRBJ1-5, with D perhaps TRBD1 (5 bases). Between the trimmed V and J ends, which lost 5 bases and 1 base, there was a span of 6 bases. The CDR3 has 13 residues. Germline CDR1 SEHNR, CDR2 FQNEAQ (reference sequence). CDR3 protein: CASSPGSNQPQHF. The CDR3 DNA is TGTGCCAGCAGCCCAGGGAGCAATCAGCCCCAGCATTTT.

The gene calls are TRBV7-2 and TRBJ2-7; no definite D call. The germline V gene encodes CDR1 SGHTA and CDR2 FQGNSA. This CDR3 comprises 13 residues. The ends were cut back, 5 bases at V and 3 bases at J, with 11 bases in the middle. The CDR3 reads CASSLQLYYEQYF. Written as DNA, the CDR3 is TGTGCCAGCAGCCTCCAACTCTACTACGAGCAGTACTTC.

The chain links TRBV7-2 to TRBJ1-6; no reliable D call. Germline values: CDR1 SGHTA, CDR2 FQGNSA. This CDR3 contains 17 residues. V was pared by 3 bases and J by 0 bases, with 12 bases between. The CDR3 coding sequence is TGTGCCAGCAGCTTCTGGGTCGCGAGCTCCTATAATTCACCCCTCCACTTT. It is translated as CASSFWVASSYNSPLHF.

The chain joins TRBV5-1 to TRBJ1-1, with a possible D match to TRBD1 (6 bases). CDR1 and CDR2 (germline): SGHRS, YFSETQ. The CDR3 totals 14 residues. Trimming removed 4 bases from V and 3 bases from J, with 13 bases in between. This chain's CDR3 is CASSPRTADTEAFF. DNA for the CDR3: TGCGCCAGCAGCCCCAGGACAGCGGACACTGAAGCTTTCTTT.